The 22 T cell receptor beta chains below all came from one sample that was sequenced in a study of cytomegalovirus exposure and HLA in healthy donors. Both 60 Vbeta primers and 13 Jbeta primers went into the PCR. Repertoires were generated with immunoSEQ multiplex PCR, while TCRdb's copy carries only in-frame clones and drops some. This sample has 100,000 or so clones; 76% occur once, and the top ten carry less than 6%. Specimen: PBMCs. Receptors originate from a man aged 25-45 years in good health and CMV-seropositive.

The chain carries TRBV16 and TRBJ2-1; possible D gene TRBD2, 5 bases. The CDR3 is 14 residues long. Germline lookup yields CDR1 KGHSY and CDR2 FQNENV. Deletions cut 4 bases from V and 0 bases from J, with 7 bases between. The CDR3 region has the DNA TGTGCCAGCAGCCCACTAGGCTCCTACAATGAGCAGTTCTTC. Amino acid sequence: CASSPLGSYNEQFF.

V and J are TRBV6-1 and TRBJ1-4; a weak D match, TRBD1 (6 bases). CDR3 length: 15 residues. The V end lost 6 bases, the J end lost 3 bases, and 14 bases lay between the germline ends. Germline V gene sequence: CDR1 MNHNS, CDR2 SASEGT. The DNA of the CDR3 is TGTGCCAGCAGCCCTGACAGGTTCCCTAATGAAAAACTGTTTTTT. It encodes CASSPDRFPNEKLFF.

Details on this clone: At one boundary the junction diverges from the germline segment, which might be a read error. V and J are TRBV7-7 and TRBJ2-1, with 11 bases aligning to TRBD2. Germline V lookup: CDR1 SSHAT, CDR2 FNYEAQ (reference sequence). There are 15 residues in the CDR3. This chain's CDR3 is CASSPLSGRGDEQFF. CDR3 in DNA: TGTGCTAGCAGCCCCCTTAGCGGGAGGGGTGATGAGCAGTTCTTC. The variable domain in full, completed from reference TRBV7-7 and TRBJ2-1, reads GAGVSQSPRYKVTKRGQDVTLRCDPISSHATLYWYQQALGQGPEFLTYFNYEAQPDKSGLPSDRFSAERPEGSISTLTIQRTEQRDSAMYRCASSPLSGRGDEQFFGPGTRLTVL.

The chain has TRBV7-9 and TRBJ2-5; D may be TRBD2 (7 bases). V gave up 6 bases and J gave up 4 bases, with 15 bases separating them. There are 14 residues in the CDR3. Germline V gene sequence: CDR1 SEHNR, CDR2 FQNEAQ (reference sequence). Here the CDR3 reads CASSRGGGTETQYF. CDR3 bases: TGTGCCAGCAGTCGAGGGGGGGGCACAGAGACCCAGTACTTC.

The chain combines TRBV7-9 with TRBJ1-4; perhaps TRBD1 as D (5 bases). The CDR3 is 15 residues long. Trimming pared 5 bases from V and 6 bases from J, leaving 16 bases between. Germline V gene lookup returns CDR1 SEHNR and CDR2 FQNEAQ (reference sequence). The CDR3 DNA reads as TGTGCCAGCAGCCCCCCTGGGGGGAGAGATGAAAAACTGTTTTTT. Translated, it gives CASSPPGGRDEKLFF.

The chain has TRBV9 and TRBJ2-7; 9 bases align to TRBD2. CDR3 length: 14 amino acids. The V and J ends lost 4 bases and 5 bases, in that order; junction bases with no gene match: 7. Germline CDR1 is SGDLS and CDR2 is YYNGEE. DNA for the CDR3: TGTGCCAGCAGCACCAGCGGGGGGTCGAACGAGCAGTACTTC. Translation gives CASSTSGGSNEQYF.

The V gene is TRBV7-9, the J gene TRBJ2-2; TRBD2 matches 7 bases. With V trimmed by 4 bases and J by 3 bases, 11 bases remained unmatched. Germline V gives CDR1 SEHNR, CDR2 FQNEAQ (reference sequence). The CDR3 consists of 17 residues. CDR3 region: CASSSPTRGVDTGELFF. The CDR3 coding sequence is TGTGCCAGCAGCTCTCCTACACGGGGGGTAGACACCGGGGAGCTGTTTTTT.

In nucleotides, the CDR3 is TGTGCCAGCAGTTACCCAGAAGGCAATCAGCCCCAGCATTTT. It specifies CASSYPEGNQPQHF. The rearrangement joins TRBV6-6 to TRBJ1-5; D uncertain. From germline, CDR1 is MNHNY and CDR2 SVGAGI (reference sequence). V was pared by 2 bases and J by 2 bases, with 7 bases between. The CDR3 contains 14 residues.

This clone showed up just once. The chain combines TRBV14 with TRBJ2-7; 7 bases map to TRBD2. Germline V gives CDR1 SGHDN, CDR2 FVKESK. Trimming cost V 4 bases and J 2 bases; bases outside gene matches: 5. This CDR3 has 14 residues. DNA for the CDR3: TGTGCCAGCAGCCCCTTTGCGGGGGCCTACGAGCAGTACTTC. This sequence encodes CASSPFAGAYEQYF. Together with reference TRBV14 and TRBJ2-7, the CDR3 gives the full variable domain: EAGVTQFPSHSVIEKGQTVTLRCDPISGHDNLYWYRRVMGKEIKFLLHFVKESKQDESGMPNNRFLAERTGGTYSTLKVQPAELEDSGVYFCASSPFAGAYEQYFGPGTRLTVT.

This chain connects TRBV5-1 to TRBJ2-5, with D hard to call. The CDR3 loop spans 9 amino acids. CDR1 is SGHRS, CDR2 YFSETQ, per germline. Trimming removed 4 bases from V and 14 bases from J, with 9 bases in between. The CDR3 bases are TGCGCCAGCAGCCCGGGTCTTTACTTC. Its protein is CASSPGLYF.

This clone has only a few counts. The V gene is TRBV9, the J gene TRBJ2-3; 9 bases are shared with TRBD1. CDR1 and CDR2 (germline): SGDLS, YYNGEE. V trimming: 9 bases; J trimming: 2 bases; junction bases outside the gene matches: 4. The CDR3 consists of 13 residues. CDR3 bases: TGTGCCACGGGACAGGGACACACAGATACGCAGTATTTT. It translates to CATGQGHTDTQYF.

The chain carries TRBV6-6 and TRBJ2-5; 8 bases map to TRBD1. The germline V gene encodes CDR1 MNHNY and CDR2 SVGAGI (reference sequence). The CDR3 is 16 amino acids. The junction had 10 bases not matched to a gene; V was cut back by 3 bases and J by 4 bases. CDR3 in DNA: TGTGCCAGCAGTTATCGACAGGGGCGATGGGGAGAGACCCAGTACTTC. Protein sequence: CASSYRQGRWGETQYF.

The CDR3: CASRGGNYGYTF. CDR3 in DNA: TGTGCCAGCAGGGGGGGGAACTATGGCTACACCTTC. V and J are TRBV7-9 and TRBJ1-2; the D gene is possibly TRBD1 (5 bases). Trimming cost V 6 bases and J 2 bases, with 7 bases left between them. CDR1 is SEHNR and CDR2 is FQNEAQ in the germline V gene (reference sequence). This CDR3 comprises 12 residues. The variable domain in full, completed from reference TRBV7-9 and TRBJ1-2, reads DTGVSQNPRHKITKRGQNVTFRCDPISEHNRLYWYRQTLGQGPEFLTYFQNEAQLEKSRLLSDRFSAERPKGSFSTLEIQRTEQGDSAMYLCASRGGNYGYTFGSGTRLTVV.

The rearrangement links TRBV19 to TRBJ1-2; 7 positions agree with TRBD1. CDR3 size: 14 residues. J gave up 7 bases and V 8 bases, and 13 bases lay outside the gene matches. From germline, CDR1 is LNHDA and CDR2 SQIVND (reference sequence). The CDR3 sequence: CASLDRGRLGGYTF. CDR3 DNA sequence: TGTGCCAGTCTTGATAGGGGGCGCTTAGGTGGCTACACCTTC. Together with reference TRBV19 and TRBJ1-2, the CDR3 gives the full variable domain: DGGITQSPKYLFRKEGQNVTLSCEQNLNHDAMYWYRQDPGQGLRLIYYSQIVNDFQKGDIAEGYSVSREKKESFPLTVTSAQKNPTAFYLCASLDRGRLGGYTFGSGTRLTVV.

There are a few counts of this clone. The chain has TRBV4-1 and TRBJ1-2, with a tentative D call TRBD1 (5 bases). Trimming removed 4 bases from V and 6 bases from J, with 18 bases in between. The CDR3 is 15 amino acids. Per the germline V gene, CDR1 is MGHRA and CDR2 is YSYEKL. The CDR3 DNA sequence: TGCGCCAGCAGCCGCTTCGCCACAGGTTCCGATGGCTACACCTTC. Its protein is CASSRFATGSDGYTF.

The chain has TRBV29-1 and TRBJ2-5; maybe TRBD2 (6 bases). V lost 0 bases and J 1 base, leaving 12 bases between the germline ends. The CDR3 is 15 amino acids. Per the germline V gene, CDR1 is SQVTM and CDR2 is ANQGSEA. CDR3 DNA: TGCAGCGTTGAAGAGGGGGAGGTAATCCAAGAGACCCAGTACTTC. It codes for CSVEEGEVIQETQYF.

The rearrangement links TRBV9 to TRBJ1-3; no reliable D call. Trimming took 0 bases from V and 7 from J, leaving 8 bases between them. The CDR3 is 13 amino acids. CDR1 SGDLS and CDR2 YYNGEE come from the germline V gene. CDR3 DNA sequence: TGTGCCAGCAGCGTAGCTGGAGGTAACACCATATATTTT. This sequence encodes CASSVAGGNTIYF.

This clone has at least ten counts. The rearrangement joins TRBV10-2 to TRBJ1-1, with D possibly being TRBD1 (5 bases). This CDR3 comprises 13 residues. Trimming removed 6 bases at V and 1 base at J, with 9 bases between. In germline, CDR1 is WSHSY, CDR2 SAAADI. The CDR3 region is CASRLQANTEAFF. CDR3 in DNA: TGCGCCAGCAGGCTACAGGCGAACACTGAAGCTTTCTTT.

The genes are TRBV30 and TRBJ1-2, with a possible D match to TRBD1 (6 bases). V lost 2 bases, J lost 8 bases, and 27 bases lay in between. There are 17 residues in the CDR3. CDR1 is GTSNPN, CDR2 SVGIG, per germline (reference sequence). As DNA, the CDR3 is TGTGCCTGGAGTTTGGCTCTTGAACAGGGCCCCCTTTGGGGCTACACCTTC. This gives the protein CAWSLALEQGPLWGYTF.

This chain connects TRBV28 to TRBJ2-7, with D possibly TRBD2 on 7 matching bases. The CDR3 consists of 17 residues. Trimming shortened V by 4 bases and J by 2 bases, and 21 bases separated the two germline ends. Germline CDR1 and CDR2: MDHEN and SYDVKM. This CDR3 is CASSSWGGADPAYEQYF. CDR3 sequence (DNA): TGTGCCAGCAGTTCGTGGGGGGGGGCAGACCCAGCCTACGAGCAGTACTTC.

The J gene is TRBJ2-5, the V gene TRBV5-5; 7 nucleotides match TRBD1. Germline loops: CDR1 SGHKS, CDR2 YYEKEE (reference sequence). The CDR3 is made up of 14 amino acids. With 4 bases clipped from V and 4 bases from J, the junction kept 7 bases outside the gene matches. CDR3 protein: CASSGGQRGETQYF. The CDR3 region has the DNA TGTGCCAGCAGCGGGGGACAGAGGGGAGAGACCCAGTACTTC.

This rearrangement joins TRBV6-5 to TRBJ2-5, with 10 bases aligning to TRBD2. Germline loops: CDR1 MNHEY, CDR2 SVGAGI. The CDR3 length is 14 residues. The trim removed 2 bases at V and 4 bases at J, leaving 1 base unmatched. CDR3 in amino acids: CASSYRLAGETQYF. The CDR3 DNA follows: TGTGCCAGCAGTTACAGACTAGCGGGAGAGACCCAGTACTTC.